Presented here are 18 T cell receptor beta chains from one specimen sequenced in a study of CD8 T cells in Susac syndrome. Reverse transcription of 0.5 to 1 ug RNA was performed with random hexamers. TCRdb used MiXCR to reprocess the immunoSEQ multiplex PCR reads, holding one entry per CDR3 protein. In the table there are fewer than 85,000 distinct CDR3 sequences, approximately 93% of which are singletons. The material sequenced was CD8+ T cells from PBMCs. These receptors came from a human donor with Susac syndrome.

CDR3 nucleotides: TGTGCCAGCAGTTTGGGCCCAGGGAGGGAGACCCAGTACTTC. Translation gives CASSLGPGRETQYF. V usage is TRBV12-3 or TRBV12-4 and J usage is TRBJ2-5; possible D gene TRBD2, 6 bases. The ends were cut back, 3 bases at V and 5 bases at J, with 13 bases in the middle. The CDR3 sequence is 14 residues long.

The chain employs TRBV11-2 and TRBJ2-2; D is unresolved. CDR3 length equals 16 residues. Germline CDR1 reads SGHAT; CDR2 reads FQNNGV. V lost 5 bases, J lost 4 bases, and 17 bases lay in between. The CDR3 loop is CASSPLSLPRTGELFF. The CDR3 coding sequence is TGTGCCAGCAGCCCGCTCAGCCTCCCGCGCACCGGGGAGCTGTTTTTT.

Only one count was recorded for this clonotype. The CDR3 loop reads CSVGGSQVARETQYF. CDR3 nucleotide sequence: TGCAGTGTTGGAGGCTCACAGGTTGCCCGTGAGACCCAGTACTTC. This rearrangement joins TRBV20-1 to TRBJ2-5; the D call may be TRBD1 or TRBD2 (5 bases each). The germline V and J ends were trimmed by 7 bases and 5 bases, with 23 bases remaining between them. Looked up from germline, CDR1 is DFQATT and CDR2 is SNEGSKA (reference sequence). This CDR3 has 15 residues.

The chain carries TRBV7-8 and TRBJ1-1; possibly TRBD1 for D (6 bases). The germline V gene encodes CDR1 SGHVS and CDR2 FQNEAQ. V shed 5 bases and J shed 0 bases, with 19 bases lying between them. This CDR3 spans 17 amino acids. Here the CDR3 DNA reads TGTGCCAGCAGCCAAACAAGCAGACAGGCCATGAACACTGAAGCTTTCTTT. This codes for CASSQTSRQAMNTEAFF.

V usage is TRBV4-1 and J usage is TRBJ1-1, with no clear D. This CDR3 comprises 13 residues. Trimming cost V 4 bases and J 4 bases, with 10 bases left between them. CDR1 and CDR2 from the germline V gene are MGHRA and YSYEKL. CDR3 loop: CASSLSVRTEAFF. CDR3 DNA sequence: TGCGCCAGCAGCCTATCCGTCCGCACTGAAGCTTTCTTT.

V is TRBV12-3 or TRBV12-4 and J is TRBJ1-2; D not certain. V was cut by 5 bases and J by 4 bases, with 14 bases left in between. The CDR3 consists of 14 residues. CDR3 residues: CASSGNVFIYGYTF. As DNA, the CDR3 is TGTGCCAGCAGTGGGAACGTTTTTATCTATGGCTACACCTTC.

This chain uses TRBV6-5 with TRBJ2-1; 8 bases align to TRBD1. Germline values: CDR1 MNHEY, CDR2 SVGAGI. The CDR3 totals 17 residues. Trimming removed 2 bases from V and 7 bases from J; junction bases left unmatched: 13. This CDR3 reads CASSYGGQGAVWNEQFF. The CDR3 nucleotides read TGTGCCAGCAGTTACGGCGGGCAGGGGGCAGTTTGGAATGAGCAGTTCTTC.

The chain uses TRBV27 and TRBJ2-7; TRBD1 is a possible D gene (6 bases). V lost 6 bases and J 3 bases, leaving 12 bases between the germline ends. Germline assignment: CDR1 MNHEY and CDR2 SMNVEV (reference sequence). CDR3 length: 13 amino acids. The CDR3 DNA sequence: TGTGCCAGCAGAACAGGGTCTATCTACGAGCAGTACTTC. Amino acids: CASRTGSIYEQYF.

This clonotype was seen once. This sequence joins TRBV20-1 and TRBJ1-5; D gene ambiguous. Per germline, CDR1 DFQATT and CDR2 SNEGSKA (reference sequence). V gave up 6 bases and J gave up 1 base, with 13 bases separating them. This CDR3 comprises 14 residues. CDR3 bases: TGCAGTGCCCTGGACCTTCGGAGCAATCAGCCCCAGCATTTT. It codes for CSALDLRSNQPQHF.

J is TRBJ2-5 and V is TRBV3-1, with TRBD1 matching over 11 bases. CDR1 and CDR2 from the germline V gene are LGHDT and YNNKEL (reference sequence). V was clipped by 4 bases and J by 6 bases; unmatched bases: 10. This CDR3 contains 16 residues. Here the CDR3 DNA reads TGTGCCAGCAGCCCGGGACAGGGGGTGGTTCGAAAGACCCAGTACTTC. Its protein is CASSPGQGVVRKTQYF.

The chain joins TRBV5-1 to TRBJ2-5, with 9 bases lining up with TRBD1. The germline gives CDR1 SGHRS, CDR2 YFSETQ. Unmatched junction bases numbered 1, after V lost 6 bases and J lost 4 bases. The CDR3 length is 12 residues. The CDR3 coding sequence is TGCGCCAGCATGGGACAGGGAGAGACCCAGTACTTC. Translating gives CASMGQGETQYF.

CDR3 in amino acids: CASSQGPQGTGELFF. The CDR3 DNA follows: TGCGCCAGCAGCCAAGGCCCCCAGGGGACCGGGGAGCTGTTTTTT. The gene calls are TRBV4-3 and TRBJ2-2; D is possibly TRBD1 (6 bases). V lost 1 base, J lost 5 bases, and 11 bases lay in between. The CDR3 runs to 15 residues. Germline CDR1 LGHNA, CDR2 YSLEER.

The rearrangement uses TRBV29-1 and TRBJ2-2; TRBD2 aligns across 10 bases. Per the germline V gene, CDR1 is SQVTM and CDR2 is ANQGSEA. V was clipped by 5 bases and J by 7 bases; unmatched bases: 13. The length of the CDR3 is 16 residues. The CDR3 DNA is TGCAGCGTTAGACGCGAAGCGGGGGGGCCTTTCGGGGAGCTGTTTTTT. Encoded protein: CSVRREAGGPFGELFF.

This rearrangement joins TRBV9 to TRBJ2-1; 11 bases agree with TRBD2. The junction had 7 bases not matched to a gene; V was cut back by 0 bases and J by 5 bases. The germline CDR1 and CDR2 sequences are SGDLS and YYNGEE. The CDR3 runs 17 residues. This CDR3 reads CASSVAGTSGPDNEQFF. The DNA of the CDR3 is TGTGCCAGCAGCGTAGCGGGGACTAGCGGACCAGACAATGAGCAGTTCTTC.

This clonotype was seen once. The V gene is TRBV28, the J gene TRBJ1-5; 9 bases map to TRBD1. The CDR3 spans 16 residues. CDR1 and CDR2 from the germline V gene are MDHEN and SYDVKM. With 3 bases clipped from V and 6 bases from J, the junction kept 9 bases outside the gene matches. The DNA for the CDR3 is TGTGCCAGCAGTTTCGCCCCGGGACAGGGTAGTCAGCCCCAGCATTTT. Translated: CASSFAPGQGSQPQHF.

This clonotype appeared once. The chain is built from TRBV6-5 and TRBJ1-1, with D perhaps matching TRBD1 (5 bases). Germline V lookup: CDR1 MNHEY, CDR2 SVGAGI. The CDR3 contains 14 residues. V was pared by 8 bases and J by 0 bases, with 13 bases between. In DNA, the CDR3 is TGTGCCAGCCGGGGCGGGGTTCTGAACACTGAAGCTTTCTTT. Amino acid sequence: CASRGGVLNTEAFF.

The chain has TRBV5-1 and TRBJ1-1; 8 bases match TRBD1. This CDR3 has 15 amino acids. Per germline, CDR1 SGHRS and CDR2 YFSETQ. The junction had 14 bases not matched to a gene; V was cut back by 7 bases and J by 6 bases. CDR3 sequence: CASREPGTGRPEAFF. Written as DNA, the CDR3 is TGCGCCAGCCGAGAACCCGGGACAGGCCGACCTGAAGCTTTCTTT.

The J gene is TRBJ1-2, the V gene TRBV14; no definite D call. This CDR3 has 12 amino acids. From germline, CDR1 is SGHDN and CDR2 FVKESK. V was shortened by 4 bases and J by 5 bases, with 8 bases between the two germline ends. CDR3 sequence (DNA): TGTGCCAGCAGCCCCGGGTCGTATGGCTACACCTTC. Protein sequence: CASSPGSYGYTF.